This passage covers 14 T cell receptor beta chains from one sample sequenced in a study of blood T cell repertoires in COVID-19. The assay was immunoSEQ multiplex PCR, and TCRdb's table has in-frame clones only and misses some. The table includes around 220,000 clones, almost 90% detected once. Source material: peripheral blood. The receptor source for this set is a man between 18 and 29 years old with active or convalescent COVID-19.

The gene calls are TRBV6-5 and TRBJ2-7; 11 bases map to TRBD1. Trimming cost V 6 bases and J 4 bases; bases outside gene matches: 8. The germline V gene encodes CDR1 MNHEY and CDR2 SVGAGI. The CDR3 totals 15 residues. This chain's CDR3 is CASRRSGQGVYEQYF. CDR3 DNA: TGTGCCAGCAGAAGGTCGGGACAGGGGGTTTACGAGCAGTACTTC.

The chain uses TRBV28 and TRBJ2-3; a weak D match, TRBD1 (6 bases). Trimming removed 8 bases from V and 2 bases from J, with 14 bases in between. Germline values: CDR1 MDHEN, CDR2 SYDVKM. The CDR3 spans 14 residues. The CDR3 loop reads CASGRTALTDTQYF. Written as DNA, the CDR3 is TGTGCCAGCGGCCGGACAGCACTCACAGATACGCAGTATTTT.

The genes are TRBV7-9 and TRBJ1-6; the D gene is possibly TRBD1 (6 bases). The CDR3 is 15 amino acids. Germline CDR1 is SEHNR and CDR2 is FQNEAQ (reference sequence). Trimming left V 6 bases short and J 6 bases short, with 15 bases between. The CDR3 nucleotides are TGTGCCAGCAGGGCGACAGGAAGCTCTAATTCACCCCTCCACTTT. Encoded protein: CASRATGSSNSPLHF.

The chain links TRBV19 to TRBJ1-2, with D hard to call. Trimming removed 1 base from V and 3 bases from J, with 12 bases in between. Germline V gene lookup returns CDR1 LNHDA and CDR2 SQIVND (reference sequence). The CDR3 is 15 amino acids. The CDR3 reads CASSIAHTEYYGYTF. The CDR3 DNA is TGTGCCAGTAGTATAGCCCACACCGAATACTATGGCTACACCTTC.

CDR3 residues: CASSRRTSGIRYEQYF. CDR3 in DNA: TGTGCCAGCAGCCGAAGGACTAGCGGGATTCGCTACGAGCAGTACTTC. The chain combines TRBV7-9 with TRBJ2-7; 12 bases agree with TRBD2. Trimming took 5 bases from V and 3 from J; bases not matched to a gene: 8. Germline V lookup: CDR1 SEHNR, CDR2 FQNEAQ (reference sequence). The CDR3 contains 16 residues.

This chain joins TRBV30 and TRBJ2-1; 8 positions agree with TRBD2. The germline V gene has CDR1 GTSNPN and CDR2 SVGIG (reference sequence). The CDR3 has 13 residues. J lost 10 bases, V lost 4 bases, and 9 bases had no gene match. The CDR3 region is CAWTGGPVGEQFF. The CDR3 DNA is TGTGCCTGGACGGGAGGGCCCGTGGGCGAGCAGTTCTTC.

This rearrangement joins TRBV28 to TRBJ1-1; 9 nucleotides align to TRBD1. The CDR3 totals 14 residues. Per the germline V gene, CDR1 is MDHEN and CDR2 is SYDVKM. Germline trimming cut 5 bases from V and 10 bases from J; bases unmatched to any gene: 11. The CDR3 sequence: CASSPPPGQGRAFF. CDR3 coding DNA: TGTGCCAGCAGTCCGCCTCCGGGACAGGGACGAGCTTTCTTT.

This chain links TRBV19 with TRBJ2-3, with D possibly being TRBD1 (6 bases). Between the trimmed V and J ends, which lost 5 bases and 9 bases, there was a span of 18 bases. The CDR3 loop spans 14 amino acids. CDR1 is LNHDA, CDR2 SQIVND, per germline (reference sequence). This CDR3 is CASSASGIDRTQYF. The CDR3 DNA follows: TGTGCCAGTAGTGCCTCCGGAATCGACAGGACGCAGTATTTT.

The chain carries TRBV30 and TRBJ1-5; 8 bases line up with TRBD1. The CDR3 is made up of 17 amino acids. V was pared by 3 bases and J by 6 bases, with 16 bases of the junction left unmatched. Germline lookup yields CDR1 GTSNPN and CDR2 SVGIG (reference sequence). This CDR3 reads CAWSFPEGSGGSQPQHF. As DNA, the CDR3 is TGTGCCTGGAGCTTCCCAGAGGGATCAGGGGGCAGTCAGCCCCAGCATTTT.

The CDR3 DNA reads TGTGCCAGCAGCTTAGTTCTGGGAGGGGCAAACATTCAGTACTTC. Its translation: CASSLVLGGANIQYF. The genes are TRBV11-2 and TRBJ2-4; 7 bases fit TRBD2. V dropped 1 base and J dropped 6; count of bases not matched to a gene: 6. This CDR3 has 15 residues. Looked up from germline, CDR1 is SGHAT and CDR2 is FQNNGV.

The chain couples TRBV18 to TRBJ1-3; 9 bases are a match to TRBD1. Germline-derived CDR1 and CDR2 are KGHSH and LQKENI. Trimming removed 4 bases from V and 2 bases from J; junction bases left unmatched: 3. CDR3 length equals 15 residues. The CDR3 nucleotides read TGTGCCAGCTCACTGGACAGGGGAACTGGAAACACCATATATTTT. Its translation: CASSLDRGTGNTIYF.

This chain joins TRBV13 and TRBJ2-2; maybe TRBD1 (6 bases). CDR1 is PRHDT, CDR2 FYEKMQ, per germline (reference sequence). Trimming cost V 4 bases and J 6 bases, with 18 bases left between them. This CDR3 comprises 16 residues. The CDR3 nucleotides read TGTGCCAGCAGCTCCGGGACAAAAAGCGGATCCGGGGAGCTGTTTTTT. It is translated as CASSSGTKSGSGELFF.

The J gene is TRBJ2-1, the V gene TRBV7-9, with D possibly TRBD2 on 5 matching bases. The CDR3 has 13 residues. V was shortened by 0 bases and J by 6 bases, with 6 bases between the two germline ends. Per the germline V gene, CDR1 is SEHNR and CDR2 is FQNEAQ (reference sequence). CDR3 bases: TGTGCCAGCAGCTTAGCTAGCGTCAATGAGCAGTTCTTC. Translation gives CASSLASVNEQFF.

The count of this clone is one. The V gene is TRBV13, the J gene TRBJ1-4; weak D call: TRBD1 (5 bases). In germline, CDR1 is PRHDT, CDR2 FYEKMQ (reference sequence). Deletions cut 1 base from V and 7 bases from J, with 13 bases between. CDR3 length: 15 residues. This chain's CDR3 is CASSLARVRGEKLFF. The CDR3 DNA is TGTGCCAGCAGCTTAGCTCGCGTAAGGGGTGAAAAACTGTTTTTT.